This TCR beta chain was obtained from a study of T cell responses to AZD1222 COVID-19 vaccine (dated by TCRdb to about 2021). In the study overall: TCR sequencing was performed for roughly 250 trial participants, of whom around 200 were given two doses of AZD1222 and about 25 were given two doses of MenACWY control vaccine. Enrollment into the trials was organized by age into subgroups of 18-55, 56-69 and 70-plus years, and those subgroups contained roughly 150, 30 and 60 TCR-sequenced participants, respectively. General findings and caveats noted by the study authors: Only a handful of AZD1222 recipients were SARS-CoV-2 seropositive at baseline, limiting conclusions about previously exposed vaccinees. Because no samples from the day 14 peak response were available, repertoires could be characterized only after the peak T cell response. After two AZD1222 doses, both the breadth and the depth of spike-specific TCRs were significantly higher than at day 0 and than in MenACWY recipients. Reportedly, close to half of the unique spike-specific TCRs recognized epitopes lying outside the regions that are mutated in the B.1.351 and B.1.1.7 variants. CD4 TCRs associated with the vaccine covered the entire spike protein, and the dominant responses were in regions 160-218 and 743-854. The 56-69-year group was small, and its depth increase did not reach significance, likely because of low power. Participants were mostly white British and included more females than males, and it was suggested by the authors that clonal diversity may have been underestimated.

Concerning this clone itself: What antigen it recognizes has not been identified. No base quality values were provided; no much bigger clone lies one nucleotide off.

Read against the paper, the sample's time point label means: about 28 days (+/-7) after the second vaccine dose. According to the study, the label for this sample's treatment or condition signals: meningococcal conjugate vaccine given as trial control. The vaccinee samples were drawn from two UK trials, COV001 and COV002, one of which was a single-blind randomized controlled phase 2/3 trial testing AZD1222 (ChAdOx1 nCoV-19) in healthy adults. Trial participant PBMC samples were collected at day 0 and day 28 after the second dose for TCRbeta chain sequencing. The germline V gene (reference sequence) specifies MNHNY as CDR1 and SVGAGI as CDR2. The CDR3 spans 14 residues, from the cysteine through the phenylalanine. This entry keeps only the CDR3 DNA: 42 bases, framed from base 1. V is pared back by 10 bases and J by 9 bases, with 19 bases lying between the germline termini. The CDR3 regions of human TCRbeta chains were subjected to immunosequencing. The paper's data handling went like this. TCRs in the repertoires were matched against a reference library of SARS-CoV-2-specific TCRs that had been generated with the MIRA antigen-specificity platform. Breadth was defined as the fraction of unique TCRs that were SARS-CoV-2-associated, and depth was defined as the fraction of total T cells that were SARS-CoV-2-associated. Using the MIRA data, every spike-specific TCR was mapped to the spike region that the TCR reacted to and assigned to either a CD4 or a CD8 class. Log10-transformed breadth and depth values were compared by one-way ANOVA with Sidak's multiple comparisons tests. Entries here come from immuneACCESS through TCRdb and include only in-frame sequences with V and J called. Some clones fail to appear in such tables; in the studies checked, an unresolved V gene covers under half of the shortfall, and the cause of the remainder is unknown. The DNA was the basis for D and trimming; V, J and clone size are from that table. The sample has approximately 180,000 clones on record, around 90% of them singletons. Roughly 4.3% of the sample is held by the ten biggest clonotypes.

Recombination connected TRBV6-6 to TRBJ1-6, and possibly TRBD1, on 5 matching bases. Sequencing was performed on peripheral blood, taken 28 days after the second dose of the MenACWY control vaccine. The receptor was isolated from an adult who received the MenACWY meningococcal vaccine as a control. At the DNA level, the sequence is TGTGCCACCACTCGGCAGGGATTTCTTTCACCCCTCCACTTT. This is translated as CATTRQGFLSPLHF.